The 25 T cell receptor beta chains in this list originate from one sample, sequenced in a study of a mutant IDH1 vaccine in newly diagnosed glioma. Their antigens are not known. Time point given: week 11, during vaccination. Vaccination comprised doses that each held 300 ug of mutant IDH1 20-mer peptide, plus topical imiquimod. The data were produced by immunoSEQ multiplex PCR, yet TCRdb's version contains in-frame clones alone and is incomplete. The sample includes over 95,000 clones, roughly 90% of them seen just once. This material consisted of PBMCs, taken from a glioma patient whose treatment included an IDH1 peptide vaccine. These receptors all come from a woman in her forties or fifties with glioma.

The sample holds one count of this clone. This chain connects TRBV7-9 to TRBJ1-1; D is possibly TRBD1 (6 bases). The germline CDR1 and CDR2 sequences are SEHNR and FQNEAQ (reference sequence). This CDR3 is built from 16 residues. Trimming stripped 4 bases from V and 5 bases from J, with 20 bases between. This chain's CDR3 is CASSSGYSGARTEAFF. In DNA form, the CDR3 reads TGTGCCAGCAGCTCAGGATATTCGGGGGCGCGGACTGAAGCTTTCTTT.

The V call is TRBV28, the J call TRBJ1-1; a weak D match, TRBD1 (6 bases). Germline assignment: CDR1 MDHEN and CDR2 SYDVKM. This CDR3 contains 12 residues. V lost 10 bases to trimming and J lost 8 bases, with 17 bases between them. CDR3 region: CANPRADREAFF. CDR3 coding DNA: TGTGCCAACCCCCGGGCGGACAGAGAAGCTTTCTTT.

The chain recombines TRBV11-2 with TRBJ2-5; D is undetermined. Trimming pared 2 bases from V and 1 base from J, leaving 8 bases between. The germline CDR1 and CDR2 sequences are SGHAT and FQNNGV. The CDR3 spans 14 residues. The CDR3 sequence is CASSLSEGQETQYF. CDR3 in DNA: TGTGCCAGCAGCTTATCTGAAGGCCAAGAGACCCAGTACTTC.

The rearrangement uses TRBV27 and TRBJ2-7, with 7 nucleotides matching TRBD2. The germline V gene encodes CDR1 MNHEY and CDR2 SMNVEV (reference sequence). Germline trimming cut 7 bases from V and 4 bases from J; bases unmatched to any gene: 10. The CDR3 has 14 amino acids. In DNA, the CDR3 is TGTGCCAGCATCCCTGCTGGGGGGGGGTACGAGCAGTACTTC. Translation gives CASIPAGGGYEQYF.

The chain employs TRBV27 and TRBJ2-7; 9 bases fit TRBD1. V trimming: 6 bases; J trimming: 7 bases; junction bases outside the gene matches: 13. The CDR3 runs to 15 residues. Germline CDR1 and CDR2: MNHEY and SMNVEV (reference sequence). The CDR3 sequence: CASSSAGQGLREQYF. The CDR3 DNA reads TGTGCCAGCAGCTCGGCGGGACAGGGACTAAGGGAGCAGTACTTC.

V usage is TRBV5-1 and J usage is TRBJ2-5; possibly TRBD2 for D (7 bases). Trimming took off 8 bases at V and 4 bases at J, with 12 bases between the two ends. Germline lookup yields CDR1 SGHRS and CDR2 YFSETQ. This CDR3 has 12 amino acids. The CDR3 protein is CASRGGRETQYF. The DNA of the CDR3 is TGCGCCAGTAGGGGGGGTCGAGAGACCCAGTACTTC.

In its sample, this clone was seen a few times. The CDR3 reads CASSLRGLAGPSKETQYF. The CDR3 bases are TGTGCCAGCAGCTTGCGGGGACTAGCGGGCCCCAGTAAGGAGACCCAGTACTTC. J is TRBJ2-5 and V is TRBV5-5, with TRBD2 identical over 12 bases. The CDR3 is 18 residues long. The germline V gene has CDR1 SGHKS and CDR2 YYEKEE (reference sequence). After removal of 1 base from V and 5 bases from J, the junction contained 12 bases not matched to a gene.

The chain links TRBV6-1 to TRBJ1-1; D call uncertain. V dropped 5 bases and J dropped 1 base, with 5 bases sitting between them. Germline CDR1 reads MNHNS; CDR2 reads SASEGT. The CDR3 totals 12 residues. For the CDR3, the DNA is TGTGCCAGCAGTCGGTCGAACACTGAAGCTTTCTTT. This sequence encodes CASSRSNTEAFF.

The genes are TRBV28 and TRBJ1-1, with a tentative D call TRBD1 (5 bases). The CDR3 has 15 amino acids. V was trimmed by 5 bases and J by 1 base, leaving 14 bases between them. Germline-derived CDR1 and CDR2 are MDHEN and SYDVKM. The CDR3 sequence is CASSLLGVSNTEAFF. DNA for the CDR3: TGTGCCAGCAGTCTCCTAGGGGTATCGAACACTGAAGCTTTCTTT.

CDR3 amino acids: CATSRVGNQPQHF. CDR3 coding DNA: TGTGCCACCAGCAGAGTGGGCAATCAGCCCCAGCATTTT. The chain is built from TRBV15 and TRBJ1-5, with no clear D. With 1 base removed from V and 2 bases from J, the gap between germline ends came to 3 bases. The germline gives CDR1 LNHNV, CDR2 YYDKDF (reference sequence). The CDR3 totals 13 residues. The full variable domain, with the rest looked up from reference TRBV15 and TRBJ1-5, is DAMVIQNPRYQVTQFGKPVTLSCSQTLNHNVMYWYQQKSSQAPKLLFHYYDKDFNNEADTPDNFQSRRPNTSFCFLDIRSPGLGDTAMYLCATSRVGNQPQHFGDGTRLSIL.

This chain joins TRBV5-1 and TRBJ2-5; the D gene could be TRBD1 or TRBD2 (6 bases each). Looked up from germline, CDR1 is SGHRS and CDR2 is YFSETQ. CDR3 length: 17 amino acids. The ends were cut back, 4 bases at V and 1 base at J, with 20 bases in the middle. In DNA, the CDR3 is TGCGCCAGCAGCCGGGGGACATCCCGCACCCTCCAAGAGACCCAGTACTTC. Translating it yields CASSRGTSRTLQETQYF. Full variable domain (missing parts from reference TRBV5-1 and TRBJ2-5): KAGVTQTPRYLIKTRGQQVTLSCSPISGHRSVSWYQQTPGQGLQFLFEYFSETQRNKGNFPGRFSGRQFSNSRSEMNVSTLELGDSALYLCASSRGTSRTLQETQYFGPGTRLLVL.

The rearrangement uses TRBV21-1 and TRBJ2-3; TRBD1 reflects the table's D call only, with no check against the DNA. TRBV21-1 represents a pseudogene. The length of the CDR3 is 13 residues. The DNA of the CDR3 is TGTGCCAGCACCTCAAGGATATCTGCCAGGTGGTATTTT. It is translated as CASTSRISARWYF.

This chain joins TRBV7-6 and TRBJ1-1; the D is unclear. Germline V gene lookup returns CDR1 SGHVS and CDR2 FNYEAQ. The V gene lost 0 bases and the J gene lost 4 bases, with 9 bases spanning the gap. The CDR3 sequence is 14 residues long. The CDR3 DNA reads as TGTGCCAGCAGCTTAGCGTCCCGGGCCACTGAAGCTTTCTTT. Encoded protein: CASSLASRATEAFF. Filled out from reference TRBV7-6 and TRBJ1-1, the complete variable domain reads GAGVSQSPRYKVTKRGQDVALRCDPISGHVSLYWYRQALGQGPEFLTYFNYEAQQDKSGLPNDRFSAERPEGSISTLTIQRTEQRDSAMYRCASSLASRATEAFFGQGTRLTVV.

Comment on this clone: Other DNA variants within this sample encode the same CDR3. The chain links TRBV4-1 to TRBJ2-2; D could derive from TRBD1 or TRBD2 (6 bases each). Germline V CDR1 and CDR2: MGHRA, YSYEKL. V shed 1 base and J shed 5 bases, with 17 bases lying between them. The length of the CDR3 is 17 residues. CDR3 sequence: CASSQGGRGRRTGELFF. CDR3 nucleotides: TGCGCCAGCAGCCAAGGGGGTCGGGGGCGTCGGACCGGGGAGCTGTTTTTT.

The chain is built from TRBV7-3 and TRBJ2-7; 7 nucleotides align to TRBD2. With V trimmed by 5 bases and J by 2 bases, 3 bases remained unmatched. Per germline, CDR1 SGHTA and CDR2 FQGTGA. The CDR3 contains 13 residues. CDR3 region: CASSPGLTYEQYF. In DNA, the CDR3 is TGTGCCAGCAGCCCGGGACTAACCTACGAGCAGTACTTC.

This clone has just a few counts. The rearrangement uses TRBV28 and TRBJ1-4; D remains unclear. V dropped 6 bases and J dropped 6 bases, with 14 bases sitting between them. Germline V gene data show CDR1 as MDHEN and CDR2 as SYDVKM. This CDR3 region has 14 residues. The CDR3 here is CASSLGGLHEKLFF. DNA of the CDR3: TGTGCCAGCAGCTTAGGAGGTTTACATGAAAAACTGTTTTTT.

CDR3 DNA: TGTGCCAGCAGGAGACAGGGAAATGAGCAGTTCTTC. This encodes CASRRQGNEQFF. The gene calls are TRBV2 and TRBJ2-1, with 7 bases aligning to TRBD1. The CDR3 is made up of 12 amino acids. J was trimmed by 7 bases and V by 6 bases; bases with no gene match: 3. Germline CDR1 reads SNHLY; CDR2 reads FYNNEI.

This chain uses TRBV19 with TRBJ2-1; 12 bases are shared with TRBD2. CDR1 is LNHDA and CDR2 is SQIVND in the germline V gene (reference sequence). J gave up 0 bases and V 5 bases, and 5 bases lay outside the gene matches. CDR3 length equals 17 residues. CDR3 coding DNA: TGTGCCAGTAGTTCTTTGACTAGCGGGAGCTCCTACAATGAGCAGTTCTTC. It is translated as CASSSLTSGSSYNEQFF.

The gene calls are TRBV11-2 and TRBJ2-7; D possibly corresponds to TRBD2 (6 bases). The V and J ends lost 4 bases and 3 bases respectively, with 19 bases between them. The CDR3 is 16 residues long. The V gene's germline CDR1 is SGHAT and CDR2 FQNNGV. CDR3 sequence (DNA): TGTGCCAGCAGCTCCAGATCAGCGGGCGTTTTCTACGAGCAGTACTTC. Protein sequence: CASSSRSAGVFYEQYF.

The chain recombines TRBV7-9 with TRBJ2-4, with D unresolved. The CDR3 is made up of 14 amino acids. In germline, CDR1 is SEHNR, CDR2 FQNEAQ (reference sequence). Trimming took off 4 bases at V and 1 base at J, with 8 bases between the two ends. The CDR3 here is CASSSPLAKNIQYF. The CDR3 bases are TGTGCCAGCAGCTCACCCTTGGCCAAAAACATTCAGTACTTC. The full variable domain, rest sourced from reference TRBV7-9 and TRBJ2-4, is DTGVSQNPRHKITKRGQNVTFRCDPISEHNRLYWYRQTLGQGPEFLTYFQNEAQLEKSRLLSDRFSAERPKGSFSTLEIQRTEQGDSAMYLCASSSPLAKNIQYFGAGTRLSVL.

V gene TRBV6-1 combines with J gene TRBJ2-7, with 10 bases that match TRBD2. Germline CDR1 is MNHNS and CDR2 is SASEGT. Trimming took 9 bases from V and 0 from J; bases not matched to a gene: 5. The CDR3 covers 14 residues. CDR3 sequence: CASILAGVSYEQYF. In DNA, the CDR3 is TGTGCCAGTATCCTAGCGGGAGTCTCCTACGAGCAGTACTTC.

This chain joins TRBV9 and TRBJ2-3, with 9 bases matching TRBD1. V shed 0 bases, J shed 4 bases, and the junction held 6 bases outside the gene matches. This CDR3 spans 16 amino acids. Germline CDR1 is SGDLS and CDR2 is YYNGEE. CDR3 sequence: CASSVATGQGSDTQYF. The DNA of the CDR3 is TGTGCCAGCAGCGTAGCTACGGGACAGGGCTCAGATACGCAGTATTTT.

This clone was detected once. This CDR3 reads CATQQWGTSGVSTDTQYF. The CDR3 DNA is TGTGCCACCCAACAATGGGGGACTAGCGGGGTTAGCACAGATACGCAGTATTTT. This chain links TRBV19 with TRBJ2-3, with 13 bases fitting TRBD2. Looked up from germline, CDR1 is LNHDA and CDR2 is SQIVND (reference sequence). This CDR3 has 18 residues. The V segment lost 10 bases and the J segment 0 bases; nucleotides outside the gene matches: 13. The full variable domain, rest sourced from reference TRBV19 and TRBJ2-3, is DGGITQSPKYLFRKEGQNVTLSCEQNLNHDAMYWYRQDPGQGLRLIYYSQIVNDFQKGDIAEGYSVSREKKESFPLTVTSAQKNPTAFYLCATQQWGTSGVSTDTQYFGPGTRLTVL.

The chain couples TRBV5-6 to TRBJ2-7; 8 positions match TRBD1. Germline V gives CDR1 SGHDT, CDR2 YYEEEE. V shed 3 bases, J shed 3 bases, and the junction held 5 bases outside the gene matches. The CDR3 is 14 amino acids. CDR3 region: CASSWGTGHYEQYF. CDR3 nucleotides: TGTGCCAGCAGCTGGGGGACAGGACACTACGAGCAGTACTTC.

The V call is TRBV6-4, the J call TRBJ2-2; D is undetermined. The CDR3 spans 13 residues. Germline V gene data show CDR1 as MRHNA and CDR2 as SNTAGT. V shed 4 bases and J shed 6 bases, with 9 bases lying between them. The CDR3 loop is CASSGSRAGELFF. CDR3 DNA sequence: TGTGCCAGCAGTGGCTCCAGAGCCGGGGAGCTGTTTTTT.